This TCR beta chain was retrieved from a study of blood T cell repertoires in COVID-19. The overall study: The analysed material was cDNA or gDNA that came from T cells, B-cell-depleted T cells, or PBMCs.

This CDR3 region has 16 residues. The J segment lost 1 base and the V segment lost 1 base, leaving 3 bases of the junction unmatched. Germline assignment: CDR1 LGHDT and CDR2 YNNKEL (reference sequence). Original processing methods: Amplified reference gene primers provided the basis for estimating nucleated cell counts. Produced via immunoSEQ multiplex PCR; TCRdb's table is partial and in-frame only. D and trimming were read from the DNA, whereas the V and J calls and clone size are those reported in that table. Of 95,000 to 150,000 clones listed, around 84% are singletons. Material for sequencing was PBMCs or T cells enriched from blood (not recorded which). This chain connects TRBV3-1 (or the pseudogene TRBV3-2) to TRBJ2-2, with TRBD2 identical over 7 bases. The receptor was isolated from a woman aged 25 to 39 who had recovered from COVID-19. The CDR3 nucleotides read TGTGCCAGCAGCCAAGGCCTAGCGGTGAACACCGGGGAGCTGTTTTTT. This translates into CASSQGLAVNTGELFF.